This TCR beta chain was identified during a study of blood T cell repertoires in COVID-19. Turning to the study itself: T cells, B-cell-depleted T cells, or PBMCs supplied cDNA or gDNA.

Sequenced by immunoSEQ multiplex PCR; TCRdb stores in-frame clones only, minus some. The table lists fewer than 90,000 clones, around 89% of them singletons, with around 1.5% in the top ten. This sequence was found in a human donor in a cohort sampled during active COVID-19. Specimen: peripheral blood.

In nucleotides, the CDR3 is TGTGCCAGCAGTGAAGCCCTTCTAGCTGCCTACAATGAGCAGTTCTTC. As protein: CASSEALLAAYNEQFF. The chain carries TRBV2 and TRBJ2-1; tentative D call: TRBD2 (5 bases). The germline V gene has CDR1 SNHLY and CDR2 FYNNEI. Trimming pared 0 bases from V and 2 bases from J, leaving 11 bases between. This CDR3 is built from 16 residues.